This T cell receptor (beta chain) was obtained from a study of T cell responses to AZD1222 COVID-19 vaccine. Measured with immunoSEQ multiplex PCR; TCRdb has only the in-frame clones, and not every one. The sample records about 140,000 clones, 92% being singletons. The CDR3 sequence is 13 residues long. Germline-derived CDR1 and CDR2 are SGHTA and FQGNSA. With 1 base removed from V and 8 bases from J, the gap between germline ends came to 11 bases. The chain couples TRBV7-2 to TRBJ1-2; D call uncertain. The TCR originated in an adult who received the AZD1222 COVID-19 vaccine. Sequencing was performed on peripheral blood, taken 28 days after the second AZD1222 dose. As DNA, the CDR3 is TGTGCCAGCAGCTTAGGATACGGGAACGGCTACACCTTC. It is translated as CASSLGYGNGYTF.